This T cell receptor (beta chain) was profiled in a study of beta chain features in type 1 diabetes. Sorting that relied on CD45RO/CCR7/CD25/CD127/CD95/CD27 yielded CD4+ naive, central memory, regulatory and stem cell-like memory cells. Study-wide results and caveats: Moderate yet significant TCRB CDR3 shortening was seen in Type 1 diabetes patients in all four CD4+ subsets. Although PCR might favor shorter templates, it would do so equally in patients and controls.

All of the isolated RNA was reverse transcribed, so expressed TCRB transcripts were sequenced. The data were produced by immunoSEQ multiplex PCR, yet TCRdb's version contains in-frame clones alone and is incomplete. The sample has 120,000 or so clones, 15% to 20% seen once; the top ten hold 2.6%. This clone was seen a few times. What it binds is not known. The material sequenced was central memory CD4+ T cells from blood. The clonotype was recovered from a young man with type 1 diabetes.

The CDR3 DNA reads TGTGCCAGCAGGGCAGGGGCCTCCTACGAGCAGTACTTC. Its protein is CASRAGASYEQYF. This chain links TRBV7-2 with TRBJ2-7; possibly TRBD1 for D (6 bases). Trimming removed 6 bases at V and 0 bases at J, with 9 bases between. The CDR3 consists of 13 residues. Germline loops: CDR1 SGHTA, CDR2 FQGNSA.